One T cell receptor (beta chain) is described in this entry. The antigen is undetermined. The data stem from a study of OX40 agonist ivuxolimab in advanced cancers. Across the whole study: At doses from 0.01 to 10 mg/kg, patients were given intravenous ivuxolimab every 2 weeks.

Clones were read by immunoSEQ multiplex PCR, and TCRdb kept only the in-frame ones, dropping some. The sample shows more than 100,000 clones, 80% to 90% of them seen only once. Germline V CDR1 and CDR2: SGHTA, FQGNSA. V was pared by 2 bases and J by 0 bases, with 7 bases between. The length of the CDR3 is 14 residues. Study observations and caveats: There were, on average, more expanded clones in CD8+ T cells than in CD4+. Low normalized T-cell clonal expansion was also seen in some nonresponders. CD4+ and CD8+ blood T cells expanded clonally by week 6 at 0.1 to 3.0 mg/kg.

The material was CD4+ or CD8+ T cells sorted from blood, obtained in a trial of the OX40 agonist ivuxolimab. This chain links TRBV7-2 with TRBJ1-2; possibly TRBD1 for D (6 bases). This receptor was obtained from an adult with an advanced solid tumor such as melanoma, head and neck, liver or kidney cancer. Here the CDR3 DNA reads TGTGCCAGCAGCTTACGGACAGCTAACTATGGCTACACCTTC. Residues: CASSLRTANYGYTF.